This is a list of T cell receptor beta chains from one sample in a study of blood T cell repertoires in COVID-19. TCRdb's table, derived via immunoSEQ multiplex PCR, lists solely in-frame clones and lacks some. The sample carries over 200,000 clones, 86% recorded once. The specimen was peripheral blood. The receptors originated from a woman aged 25 to 39 who had recovered from COVID-19. CDR3s include the opening cysteine and the closing phenylalanine or tryptophan.

V gene	J gene	CDR3 protein
TRBV7-3	TRBJ2-5	CASSSGQGYEETQYF
TRBV5-1	TRBJ2-3	CASSLALAGADTQYF
TRBV10-2	TRBJ2-1	CASSPGWGPYNEQFF
TRBV5-5	TRBJ2-3	CASTLQAGGITDTQYF
TRBV18	TRBJ2-5	CASSPPGLVKETQYF
TRBV10-3	TRBJ1-2	CAISDDSYYGYTF
TRBV7-9	TRBJ1-3	CASSSRDRGLLQTGNTIYF
TRBV2	TRBJ2-3	CASNEEGEGTQYF
TRBV9	TRBJ2-5	CASSVVGEETQYF
TRBV12-5	TRBJ2-7	CASGLTGYRGEQYF
TRBV14	TRBJ2-1	CASSQRGGYNEQFF
TRBV19	TRBJ1-1	CASSIDQGAYPEAFF
TRBV13	TRBJ1-1	CASSLGPSGEAFF
TRBV27	TRBJ2-7	CASSLGQSGYEQYF
TRBV5-1	TRBJ2-3	CASQRGGSTDTQYF
TRBV6-5	TRBJ2-7	CASRGQWYEQYF
TRBV6-2/TRBV6-3	TRBJ2-1	CASSYSGLAYNEQFF
TRBV29-1	TRBJ1-5	CSVEESGGNQPQHF
TRBV5-4	TRBJ1-4	CASSLSGTGNEKLFF
TRBV5-1	TRBJ1-4	CASGQGVREKLFF
TRBV5-1	TRBJ1-3	CASSLATATEGNTIYF
TRBV27	TRBJ2-3	CASSKQVSTDTQYF
TRBV5-6	TRBJ1-3	CASSGTGGVGSGNTIYF
TRBV19	TRBJ2-1	CASSGASGGAGIPYNEQFF
TRBV6-2/TRBV6-3	TRBJ2-5	CASSYRARQETQYF
TRBV6-5	TRBJ2-4	CASSYKVSGIQYF
TRBV9	TRBJ2-3	CASSVTLDRGTDTQYF
TRBV14	TRBJ2-7	CASSQDSRSYEQYF
TRBV19	TRBJ2-1	CASSPWGQVRHEQFF
TRBV19	TRBJ2-3	CASRTGHFTDTQYF
TRBV10-3	TRBJ1-5	CAIRTAGEGQPQHF
TRBV6-5	TRBJ1-1	CASSPRTAMNTEAFF
TRBV4-3	TRBJ2-1	CASSQAFPGLAPNEQFF
TRBV6-2/TRBV6-3	TRBJ1-3	CASSYPGLSSGNTIYF
TRBV11-2	TRBJ2-1	CASSLASGGWSEQFF
TRBV29-1	TRBJ1-3	CSAWTGSGNTIYF
TRBV19	TRBJ2-5	CASSSTHEETQYF
TRBV7-9	TRBJ2-5	CASSLVRGGAETQYF
TRBV2	TRBJ1-1	CASTPRGNTEAFF
TRBV7-6	TRBJ2-7	CASSLAATSRSIYEQYF
TRBV29-1	TRBJ1-1	CSGYPGQITEEAFF
TRBV20-1	TRBJ1-2	CSARDTYGYTF
TRBV19	TRBJ2-5	CASSTIQGAETQYF
TRBV18	TRBJ2-5	CASSRTRGETQYF
TRBV11-3	TRBJ2-1	CASSVGLVNEQFF
TRBV6-6	TRBJ1-4	CASSHRDRGFATNEKLFF
TRBV9	TRBJ1-2	CASSGELFEGTGGGYGYTF
TRBV19	TRBJ2-5	CASSIGTSDQETQYF
TRBV4-3	TRBJ2-7	CASSQVTGASYEQYF